The count of the clone carrying this T cell receptor beta chain is one. CDR3 length: 16 amino acids. V was pared by 2 bases and J by 0 bases, with 7 bases of the junction left unmatched. Germline V CDR1 and CDR2: MNHEY, SMNVEV (reference sequence). These data originate in a study of blood T cell repertoires in COVID-19. Sequencing was performed with immunoSEQ multiplex PCR; in TCRdb, only in-frame clones are kept and a portion is missing. The sample shows roughly 86,000 clones, over 80% of them seen only once. The sequence was obtained from a man aged 50 to 59 with acute or convalescent COVID-19. The V gene is TRBV27, the J gene TRBJ2-7; 7 nucleotides match TRBD1. The specimen was peripheral blood. The CDR3, as DNA: TGTGCCAGCAGTTTAAAGGGGGCAGGGGCCTCCTACGAGCAGTACTTC. It encodes CASSLKGAGASYEQYF.